This T cell receptor beta chain came from a study of CD8 T cells in ankylosing spondylitis (dated by TCRdb to 2016 to 2017). For the study in its entirety: T cell receptor beta repertoires were profiled in healthy donors and ankylosing spondylitis patients so that disease-linked TCR variants could be found. The whole study cohort included 108 healthy donors and 25 or so ankylosing spondylitis patients. Peripheral blood was sampled, and synovial fluid was additionally collected from ankylosing spondylitis patients.

V loses 1 base of germline sequence and J loses 8 bases, and the interval between the two ends is 6 bases. The CDR3 numbers 12 residues from cysteine through phenylalanine. Kept here is only the CDR3 DNA, which spans 36 bases and is read in frame from base 1. Looking up the germline V gene (reference sequence) yields CDR1 LGHDT and CDR2 YNNKEL. The listed sequencing device is Illumina HiSeq 2500. TCR beta libraries were prepared by quantitative 5'-RACE with molecular barcodes. The original methods were these. To identify disease-linked TCR variants, a new computational method was used, one built on a probabilistic model of VDJ rearrangement. TCRdb reanalyzed the raw reads on its own, using fastp at Q25 for trimming and MiXCR for clone calling, and kept in-frame beta chains. Each entry merges the rows of one CDR3 protein and shows their most common DNA and genes. For this entry, the V and J calls and clone size follow TCRdb and not the study's own pipeline. Counted in this sample were some 130,000 distinct CDR3 sequences; around 7.9% of them appeared once. The ten biggest clones cover roughly an eighth of the sample.

The full study reports these points: The disease-linked clones showed a CD8+ phenotype and occurred at relatively low frequencies in peripheral blood. Significant enrichment of the disease-linked clones was reported in matched synovial fluid samples from ankylosing spondylitis patients. Some motif variants had previously been reported in the synovial fluid and blood of reactive arthritis patients, which suggests shared mechanisms of disease initiation. Blood from ankylosing spondylitis patients appeared to be characterized by a TCR beta motif composed of several highly homologous amino acid variants.

This clonotype was seen many times. No antigen is known for it. Base qualities are not provided; no much larger clone lies one nucleotide away. Material: blood, either unsorted or a sorted T cell fraction (not recorded which). The TCR originated in a female donor with ankylosing spondylitis or in good health (not recorded which). The chain was built from TRBV3-1 and TRBJ1-5, with the D segment identity uncertain. The DNA sequence reads TGTGCCAGCAGCCAAGGTCCGGAGCCCCAGCATTTT. Translated, this gives CASSQGPEPQHF.